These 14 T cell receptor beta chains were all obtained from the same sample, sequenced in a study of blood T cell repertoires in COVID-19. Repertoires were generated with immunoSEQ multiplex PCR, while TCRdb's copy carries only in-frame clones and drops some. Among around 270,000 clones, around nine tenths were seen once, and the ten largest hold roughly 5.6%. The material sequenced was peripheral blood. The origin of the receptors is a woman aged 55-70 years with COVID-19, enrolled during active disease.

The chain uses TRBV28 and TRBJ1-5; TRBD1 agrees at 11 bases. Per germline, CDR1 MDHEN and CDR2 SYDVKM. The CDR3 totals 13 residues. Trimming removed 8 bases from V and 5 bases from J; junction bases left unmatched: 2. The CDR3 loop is CASGTGGHQPQHF. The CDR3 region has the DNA TGTGCCAGCGGGACAGGGGGGCATCAGCCCCAGCATTTT.

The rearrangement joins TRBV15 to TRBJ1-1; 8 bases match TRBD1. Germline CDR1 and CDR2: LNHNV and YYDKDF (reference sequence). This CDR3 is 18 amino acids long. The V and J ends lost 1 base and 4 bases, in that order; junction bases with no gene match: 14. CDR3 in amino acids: CATSRVRTGSNSVTEAFF. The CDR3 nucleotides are TGTGCCACCAGCAGAGTAAGGACAGGGTCGAACTCGGTCACTGAAGCTTTCTTT.

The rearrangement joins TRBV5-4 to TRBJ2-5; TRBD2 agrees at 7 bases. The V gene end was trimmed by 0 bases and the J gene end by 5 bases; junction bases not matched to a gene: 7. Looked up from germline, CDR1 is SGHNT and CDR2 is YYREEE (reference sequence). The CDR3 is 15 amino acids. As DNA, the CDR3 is TGTGCCAGCAGCTTGGCGGCGGGAGAGGGGGAGACCCAGTACTTC. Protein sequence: CASSLAAGEGETQYF.

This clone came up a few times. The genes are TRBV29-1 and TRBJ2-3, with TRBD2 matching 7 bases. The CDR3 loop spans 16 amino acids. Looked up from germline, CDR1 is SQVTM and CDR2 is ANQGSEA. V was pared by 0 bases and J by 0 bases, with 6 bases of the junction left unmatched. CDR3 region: CSVEDRGGPSTDTQYF. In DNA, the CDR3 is TGCAGCGTTGAAGATCGCGGGGGTCCTAGCACAGATACGCAGTATTTT.

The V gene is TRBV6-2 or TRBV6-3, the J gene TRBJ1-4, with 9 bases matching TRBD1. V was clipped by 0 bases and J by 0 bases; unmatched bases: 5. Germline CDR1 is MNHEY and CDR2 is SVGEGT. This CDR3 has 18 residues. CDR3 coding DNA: TGTGCCAGCAGTTACTCGAGACAGGGGGAACCAACTAATGAAAAACTGTTTTTT. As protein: CASSYSRQGEPTNEKLFF.

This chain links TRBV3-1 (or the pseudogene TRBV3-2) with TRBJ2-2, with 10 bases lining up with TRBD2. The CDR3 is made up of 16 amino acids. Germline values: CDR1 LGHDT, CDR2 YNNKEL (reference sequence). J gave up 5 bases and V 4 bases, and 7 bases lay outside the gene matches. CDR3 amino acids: CASSLRAGGLTGELFF. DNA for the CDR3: TGTGCCAGCAGCCTTCGAGCGGGAGGGCTAACCGGGGAGCTGTTTTTT.

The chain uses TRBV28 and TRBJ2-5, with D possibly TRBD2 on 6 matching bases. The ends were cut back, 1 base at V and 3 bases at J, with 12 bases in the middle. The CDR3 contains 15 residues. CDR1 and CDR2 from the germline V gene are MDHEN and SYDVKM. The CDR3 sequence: CASSLSGRPEETQYF. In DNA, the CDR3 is TGTGCCAGCAGTTTATCGGGGAGGCCGGAAGAGACCCAGTACTTC.

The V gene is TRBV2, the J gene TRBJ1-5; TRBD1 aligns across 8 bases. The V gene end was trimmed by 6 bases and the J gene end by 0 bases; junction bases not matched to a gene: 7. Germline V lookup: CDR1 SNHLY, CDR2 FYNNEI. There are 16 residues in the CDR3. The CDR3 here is CASRLGTGDSNQPQHF. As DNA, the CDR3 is TGTGCCAGCAGGCTAGGGACAGGCGATAGCAATCAGCCCCAGCATTTT. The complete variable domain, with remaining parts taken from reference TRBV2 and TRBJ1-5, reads EPEVTQTPSHQVTQMGQEVILRCVPISNHLYFYWYRQILGQKVEFLVSFYNNEISEKSEIFDDQFSVERPDGSNFTLKIRSTKLEDSAMYFCASRLGTGDSNQPQHFGDGTRLSIL.

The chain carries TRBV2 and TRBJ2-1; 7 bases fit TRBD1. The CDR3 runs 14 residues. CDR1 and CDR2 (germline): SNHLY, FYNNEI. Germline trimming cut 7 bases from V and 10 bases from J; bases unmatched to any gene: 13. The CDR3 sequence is CASIERGPAWEQFF. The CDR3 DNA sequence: TGTGCCAGCATCGAAAGGGGGCCCGCATGGGAGCAGTTCTTC.

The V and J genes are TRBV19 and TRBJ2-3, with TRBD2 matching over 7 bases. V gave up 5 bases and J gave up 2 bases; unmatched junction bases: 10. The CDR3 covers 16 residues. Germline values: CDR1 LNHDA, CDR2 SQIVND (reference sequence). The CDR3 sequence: CASSASSRDYTDTQYF. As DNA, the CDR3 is TGTGCCAGTAGTGCCTCCTCCCGGGACTACACAGATACGCAGTATTTT.

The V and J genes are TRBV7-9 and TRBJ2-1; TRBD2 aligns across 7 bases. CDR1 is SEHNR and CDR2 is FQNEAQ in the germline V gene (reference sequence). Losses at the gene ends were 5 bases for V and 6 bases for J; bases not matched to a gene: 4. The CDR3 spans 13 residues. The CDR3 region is CASSPSGGNEQFF. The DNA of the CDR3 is TGTGCCAGCAGCCCGTCGGGGGGCAATGAGCAGTTCTTC. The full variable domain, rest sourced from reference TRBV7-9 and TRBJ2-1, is DTGVSQNPRHKITKRGQNVTFRCDPISEHNRLYWYRQTLGQGPEFLTYFQNEAQLEKSRLLSDRFSAERPKGSFSTLEIQRTEQGDSAMYLCASSPSGGNEQFFGPGTRLTVL.

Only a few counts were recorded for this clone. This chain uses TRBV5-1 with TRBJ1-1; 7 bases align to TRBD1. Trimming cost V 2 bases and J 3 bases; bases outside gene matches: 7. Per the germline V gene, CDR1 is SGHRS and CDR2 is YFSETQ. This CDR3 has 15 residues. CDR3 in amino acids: CASSFRQGPDTEAFF. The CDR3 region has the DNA TGCGCCAGCAGCTTTCGACAGGGACCGGACACTGAAGCTTTCTTT.

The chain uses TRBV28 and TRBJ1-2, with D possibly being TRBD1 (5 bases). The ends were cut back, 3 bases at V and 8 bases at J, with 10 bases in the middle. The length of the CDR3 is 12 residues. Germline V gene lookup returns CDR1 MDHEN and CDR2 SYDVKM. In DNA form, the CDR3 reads TGTGCCAGCAGTTTTGGGGCGCTCGGCTACACCTTC. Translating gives CASSFGALGYTF.

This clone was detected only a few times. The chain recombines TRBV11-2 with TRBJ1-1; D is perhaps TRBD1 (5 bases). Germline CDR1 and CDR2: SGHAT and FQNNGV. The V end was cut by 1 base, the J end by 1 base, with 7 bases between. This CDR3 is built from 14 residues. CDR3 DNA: TGTGCCAGCAGCTTAGTCGGGGGGAACACTGAAGCTTTCTTT. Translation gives CASSLVGGNTEAFF. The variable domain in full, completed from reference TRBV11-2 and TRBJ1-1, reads EAGVAQSPRYKIIEKRQSVAFWCNPISGHATLYWYQQILGQGPKLLIQFQNNGVVDDSQLPKDRFSAERLKGVDSTLKIQPAKLEDSAVYLCASSLVGGNTEAFFGQGTRLTVV.